This TCR beta chain was found in a study of radiation and T cells in renal cell carcinoma. Study outcomes and limitations: Top tumor clonotypes rose in blood 2 weeks post-radiation, then contracted.

V trimming: 4 bases; J trimming: 0 bases; junction bases outside the gene matches: 2. The CDR3 loop spans 15 amino acids. Germline CDR1 reads LGHNA; CDR2 reads YSLEER. This clone showed up just a few times. Its specificity is not known. Here immunoSEQ multiplex PCR was the method, and the copy in TCRdb shows in-frame clones only, minus some. Of around 180,000 clones in the sample, approximately 90% were seen once. Described time point: blood 4 weeks post-SBRT, at nephrectomy. Treatment specified: 15 Gy SBRT to primary tumor, nephrectomy 4 weeks later. The tumor was a clear cell renal cell carcinoma. V gene TRBV4-3 combines with J gene TRBJ2-5, with 10 nucleotides matching TRBD1. This material consisted of blood, taken from a patient whose treatment included radiotherapy and nephrectomy. The sequence derives from a woman in her forties or fifties with renal cell carcinoma. Here the CDR3 reads CASSRGQGDQETQYF. CDR3 in DNA: TGCGCCAGCAGCCGCGGACAGGGGGACCAAGAGACCCAGTACTTC.